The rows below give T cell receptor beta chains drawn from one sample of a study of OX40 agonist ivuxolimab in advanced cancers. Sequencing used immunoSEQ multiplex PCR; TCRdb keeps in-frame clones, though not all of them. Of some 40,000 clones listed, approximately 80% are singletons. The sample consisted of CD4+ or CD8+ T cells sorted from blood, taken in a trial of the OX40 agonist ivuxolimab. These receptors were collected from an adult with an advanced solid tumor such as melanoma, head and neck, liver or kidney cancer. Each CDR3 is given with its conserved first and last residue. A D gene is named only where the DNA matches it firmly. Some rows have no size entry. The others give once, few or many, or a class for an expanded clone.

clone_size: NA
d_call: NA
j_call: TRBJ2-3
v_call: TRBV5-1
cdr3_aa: CASSLVWASWSTDTQYF
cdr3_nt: TGCGCCAGCAGCTTGGTTTGGGCTAGCTGGAGCACAGATACGCAGTATTTT

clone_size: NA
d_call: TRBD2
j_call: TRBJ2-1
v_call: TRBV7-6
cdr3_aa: CASSLEGGGNNEQFF
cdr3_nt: TGTGCCAGCAGCTTAGAGGGCGGGGGAAACAATGAGCAGTTCTTC

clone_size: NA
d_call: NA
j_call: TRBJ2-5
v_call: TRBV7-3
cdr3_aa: CASSGGAAETQYF
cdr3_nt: TGTGCCAGCAGCGGGGGGGCCGCAGAGACCCAGTACTTC

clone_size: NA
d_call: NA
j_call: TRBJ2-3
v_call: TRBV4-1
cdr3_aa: CASSQDNTGTFTQYF
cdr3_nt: TGCGCCAGCAGCCAAGACAACACAGGGACGTTTACGCAGTATTTT

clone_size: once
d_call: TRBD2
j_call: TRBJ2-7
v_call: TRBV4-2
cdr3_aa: CASSQGLAERDEQYF
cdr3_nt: TGTGCCAGCAGCCAAGGCCTAGCGGAGAGGGACGAGCAGTACTTC

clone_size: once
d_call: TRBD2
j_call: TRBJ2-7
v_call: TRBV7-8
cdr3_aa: CASSRLAGGYEQYF
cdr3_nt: TGTGCCAGCAGCAGACTAGCGGGAGGCTACGAGCAGTACTTC

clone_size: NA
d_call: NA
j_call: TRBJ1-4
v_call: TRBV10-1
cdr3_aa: CASSDGTGNEKLFF
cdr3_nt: TGCGCCAGCAGCGACGGGACTGGGAATGAAAAACTGTTTTTT

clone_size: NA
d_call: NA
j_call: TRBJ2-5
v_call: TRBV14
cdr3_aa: CASSQLGGPEYF
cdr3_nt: TGTGCCAGCAGCCAGTTGGGGGGCCCAGAGTACTTC

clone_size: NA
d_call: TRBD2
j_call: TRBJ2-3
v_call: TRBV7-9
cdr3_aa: CASSLVTSGVDTQYF
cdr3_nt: TGTGCCAGCAGCTTAGTGACTAGCGGGGTAGATACGCAGTATTTT

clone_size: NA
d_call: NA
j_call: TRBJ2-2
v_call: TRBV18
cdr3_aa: CASSPRPGTLNTGELFF
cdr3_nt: TGTGCCAGCTCACCTCGTCCCGGGACACTTAACACCGGGGAGCTGTTTTTT

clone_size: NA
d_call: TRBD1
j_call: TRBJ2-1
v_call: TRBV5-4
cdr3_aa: CASSITTGGDRVEQFF
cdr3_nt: TGTGCCAGCAGCATCACCACAGGGGGCGATAGGGTCGAGCAGTTCTTC

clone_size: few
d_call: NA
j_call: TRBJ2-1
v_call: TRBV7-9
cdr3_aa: CASSARQEHNEQFF
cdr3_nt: TGTGCCAGCAGCGCCAGACAGGAACACAATGAGCAGTTCTTC

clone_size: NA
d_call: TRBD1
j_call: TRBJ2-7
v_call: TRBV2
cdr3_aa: CASLSQAQDRVTYEQYF
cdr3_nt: TGTGCCAGCTTGTCACAGGCCCAGGACAGGGTCACCTACGAGCAGTACTTC

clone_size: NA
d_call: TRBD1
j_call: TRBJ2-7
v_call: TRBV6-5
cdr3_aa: CASSQTGYHEQYF
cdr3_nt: TGTGCCAGCAGTCAGACAGGGTACCACGAGCAGTACTTC

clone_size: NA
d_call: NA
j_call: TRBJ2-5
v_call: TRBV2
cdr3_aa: CASSLKETQYF
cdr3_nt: TGTGCCAGCAGCCTTAAAGAGACCCAGTACTTC

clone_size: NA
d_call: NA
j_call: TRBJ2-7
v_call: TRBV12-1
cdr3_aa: CASKEQLYEQYF
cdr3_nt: TGTGCCAGCAAGGAGCAGCTCTACGAGCAGTACTTC

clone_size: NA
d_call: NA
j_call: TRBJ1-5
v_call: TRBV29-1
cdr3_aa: CSVGNGQAQPQHF
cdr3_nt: TGCAGCGTTGGGAACGGGCAGGCTCAGCCCCAGCATTTT

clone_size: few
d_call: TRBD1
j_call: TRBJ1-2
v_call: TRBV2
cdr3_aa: CASSVGDSYYGYTF
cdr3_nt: TGTGCCAGCAGTGTGGGGGACAGCTACTATGGCTACACCTTC

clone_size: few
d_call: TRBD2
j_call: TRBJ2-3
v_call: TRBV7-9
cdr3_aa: CASSRPGLAGGTDTQYF
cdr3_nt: TGTGCCAGCAGCCGCCCAGGATTAGCGGGGGGCACAGATACGCAGTATTTT

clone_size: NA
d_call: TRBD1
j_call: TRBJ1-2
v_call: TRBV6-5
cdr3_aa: CASSYTTGGDGYTF
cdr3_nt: TGTGCCAGCAGTTACACTACAGGGGGCGATGGCTACACCTTC

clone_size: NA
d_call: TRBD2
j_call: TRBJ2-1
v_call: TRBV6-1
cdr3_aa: CASSGSGLAGGHNEQFF
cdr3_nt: TGTGCCAGCAGTGGCTCAGGACTAGCGGGAGGCCACAATGAGCAGTTCTTC

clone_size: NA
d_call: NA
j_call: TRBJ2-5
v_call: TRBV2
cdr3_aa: CASSDRGNQETQYF
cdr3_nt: TGTGCCAGCAGTGATCGGGGCAACCAAGAGACCCAGTACTTC

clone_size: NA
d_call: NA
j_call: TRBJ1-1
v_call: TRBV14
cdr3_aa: CASSPSRSGQTAFF
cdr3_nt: TGTGCCAGCAGCCCGAGTAGGTCCGGACAAACGGCTTTCTTT

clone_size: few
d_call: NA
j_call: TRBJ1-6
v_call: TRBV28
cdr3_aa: CASSLLEIHSPLHF
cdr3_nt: TGTGCCAGCAGTTTGTTAGAGATCCATTCACCCCTCCACTTT

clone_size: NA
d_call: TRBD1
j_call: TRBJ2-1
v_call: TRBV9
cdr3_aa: CASSPLGQGFNEQFF
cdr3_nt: TGTGCCAGCAGCCCCCTGGGACAGGGCTTCAATGAGCAGTTCTTC

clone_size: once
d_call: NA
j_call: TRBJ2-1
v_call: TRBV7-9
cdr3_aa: CASNPEGNEQFF
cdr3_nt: TGTGCCAGCAACCCCGAGGGTAATGAGCAGTTCTTC

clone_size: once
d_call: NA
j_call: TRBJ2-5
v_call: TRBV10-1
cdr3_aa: CASSPGGETQYF
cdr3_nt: TGCGCCAGCAGTCCGGGGGGCGAGACCCAGTACTTC

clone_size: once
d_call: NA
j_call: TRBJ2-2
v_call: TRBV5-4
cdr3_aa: CASSRAGAGRVTGELFF
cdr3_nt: TGTGCCAGCAGCCGAGCTGGGGCGGGAAGGGTAACCGGGGAGCTGTTTTTT

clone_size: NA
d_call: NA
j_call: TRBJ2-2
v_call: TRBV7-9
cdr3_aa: CASSFGGKDGELFF
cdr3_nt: TGTGCCAGCAGCTTTGGGGGGAAGGACGGGGAGCTGTTTTTT

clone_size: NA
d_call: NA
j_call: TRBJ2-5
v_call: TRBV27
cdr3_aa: CASSLALQETQYF
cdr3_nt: TGTGCCAGCAGTTTAGCCCTCCAAGAGACCCAGTACTTC

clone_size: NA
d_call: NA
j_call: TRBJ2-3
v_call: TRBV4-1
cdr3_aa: CASSLRDFGGADTQYF
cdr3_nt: TGCGCCAGCAGCCTCCGGGACTTCGGAGGTGCAGATACGCAGTATTTT

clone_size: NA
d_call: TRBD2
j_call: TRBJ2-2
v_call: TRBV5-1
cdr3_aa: CASSLALAGGELFF
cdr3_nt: TGCGCCAGCAGCTTGGCCCTAGCGGGCGGGGAGCTGTTTTTT

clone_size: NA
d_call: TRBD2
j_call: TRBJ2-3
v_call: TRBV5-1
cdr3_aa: CASSLAGGSSTDTQYF
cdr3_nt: TGCGCCAGTAGCCTAGCGGGAGGGTCTAGCACAGATACGCAGTATTTT

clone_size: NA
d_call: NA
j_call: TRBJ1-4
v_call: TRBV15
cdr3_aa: CATSRERAAATNEKLFF
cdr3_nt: TGTGCCACCAGCAGAGAAAGGGCGGCCGCAACTAATGAAAAACTGTTTTTT

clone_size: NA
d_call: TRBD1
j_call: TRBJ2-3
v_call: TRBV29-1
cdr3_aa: CSVDGTGGADTQYF
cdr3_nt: TGCAGCGTTGACGGGACAGGGGGCGCAGATACGCAGTATTTT

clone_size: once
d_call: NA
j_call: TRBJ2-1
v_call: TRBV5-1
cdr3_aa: CASSWVRGNEQFF
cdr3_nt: TGCGCCAGCAGCTGGGTTCGGGGGAATGAGCAGTTCTTC

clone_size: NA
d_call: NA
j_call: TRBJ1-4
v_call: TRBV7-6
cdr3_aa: CASSLVRPGTGEKLFF
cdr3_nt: TGTGCCAGCAGCTTAGTTCGTCCAGGGACGGGCGAAAAACTGTTTTTT

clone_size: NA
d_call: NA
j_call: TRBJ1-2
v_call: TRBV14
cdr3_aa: CASSAGGDHGYTF
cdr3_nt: TGTGCCAGCAGCGCCGGGGGGGACCATGGCTACACCTTC

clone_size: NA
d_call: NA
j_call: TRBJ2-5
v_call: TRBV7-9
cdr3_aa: CASSSGPGARDETQYF
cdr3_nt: TGTGCCAGCAGCTCCGGCCCGGGGGCGCGGGATGAGACCCAGTACTTC

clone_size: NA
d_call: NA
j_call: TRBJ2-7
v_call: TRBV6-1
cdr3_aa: CASSFLYEQYF
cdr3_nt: TGTGCCAGCAGTTTCCTCTACGAGCAGTACTTC

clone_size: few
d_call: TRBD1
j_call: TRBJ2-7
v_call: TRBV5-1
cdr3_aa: CASSLVERQGRYEQYF
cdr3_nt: TGCGCCAGCAGCTTGGTAGAGAGACAGGGACGCTACGAGCAGTACTTC

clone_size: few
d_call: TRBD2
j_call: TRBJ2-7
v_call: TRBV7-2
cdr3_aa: CASSFLGGGAGEQYF
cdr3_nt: TGTGCCAGCAGCTTTCTTGGCGGGGGGGCTGGCGAGCAGTACTTC

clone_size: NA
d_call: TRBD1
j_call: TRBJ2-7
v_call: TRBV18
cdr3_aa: CASSPRDRYHEQYF
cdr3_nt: TGTGCCAGCTCACCACGGGACAGATATCACGAGCAGTACTTC

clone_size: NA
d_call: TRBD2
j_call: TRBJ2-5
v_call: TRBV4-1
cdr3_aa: CASSQSGGPSQETQYF
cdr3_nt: TGCGCCAGCAGCCAGAGCGGGGGGCCGTCCCAAGAGACCCAGTACTTC